Presented here are 23 T cell receptor beta chains from one specimen sequenced in a study of T cell responses to AZD1222 COVID-19 vaccine. Some clones are missing from TCRdb's copy, which holds only in-frame ones; the method was immunoSEQ multiplex PCR. This sample carries around 190,000 clones, around 90% of them seen once, and the ten largest clones take 0.4% to 0.5%. The source was peripheral blood, collected on day 0 of AZD1222 vaccination. All receptors come from an adult in good health.

The chain recombines TRBV7-2 with TRBJ2-1; D is ambiguous. The V end was cut by 5 bases, the J end by 0 bases, with 5 bases between. Germline V gene sequence: CDR1 SGHTA, CDR2 FQGNSA. There are 13 residues in the CDR3. The CDR3 protein is CASSLSSYNEQFF. The CDR3 coding sequence is TGTGCCAGCAGCCTCTCCTCCTACAATGAGCAGTTCTTC.

The CDR3 bases are TGTGCCAGTAGTATCAACCCTACCCCCAGATACAATGAGCAGTTCTTC. Protein sequence: CASSINPTPRYNEQFF. The chain combines TRBV19 with TRBJ2-1; D is unclear. The germline V and J ends were trimmed by 3 bases and 4 bases, with 16 bases remaining between them. The germline V gene has CDR1 LNHDA and CDR2 SQIVND (reference sequence). This CDR3 is built from 16 residues.

The CDR3: CSVEGDRAGYGYTF. DNA of the CDR3: TGCAGCGTTGAAGGGGACAGGGCGGGATATGGCTACACCTTC. The rearrangement joins TRBV29-1 to TRBJ1-2; 9 bases are shared with TRBD1. Germline-derived CDR1 and CDR2 are SQVTM and ANQGSEA. This CDR3 spans 14 amino acids. V shed 1 base and J 5 bases; nucleotides not matched to a gene: 5.

This clone was observed a few times. This chain links TRBV7-2 with TRBJ1-5; 7 positions agree with TRBD1. CDR1 is SGHTA and CDR2 is FQGNSA in the germline V gene. Germline trimming cut 2 bases from V and 6 bases from J; bases unmatched to any gene: 7. The CDR3 has 15 amino acids. CDR3 sequence (DNA): TGTGCCAGCAGCTTATCCCCAGGGGGAGGTCAGCCCCAGCATTTT. Translated, it gives CASSLSPGGGQPQHF.

The CDR3 reads CASSLWDRVSSGNTIYF. CDR3 bases: TGTGCCAGCAGTTTATGGGACAGGGTGAGCTCTGGAAACACCATATATTTT. The chain joins TRBV28 to TRBJ1-3, with 8 bases that match TRBD1. The V gene's germline CDR1 is MDHEN and CDR2 SYDVKM. The CDR3 extends over 17 amino acids. The junction had 4 bases not matched to a gene; V was cut back by 0 bases and J by 0 bases.

This chain joins TRBV27 and TRBJ2-1; 7 nucleotides match TRBD1. V dropped 2 bases and J dropped 8; count of bases not matched to a gene: 9. Germline assignment: CDR1 MNHEY and CDR2 SMNVEV (reference sequence). CDR3 length: 15 residues. The CDR3 bases are TGTGCCAGCAGTTTAATTCGACAGGGTCGGGATGAGCAGTTCTTC. Translation gives CASSLIRQGRDEQFF.

This sequence joins TRBV5-4 and TRBJ1-2; 8 bases are a match to TRBD1. V lost 0 bases to trimming and J lost 12 bases; unmatched junction nucleotides: 13. The CDR3 extends over 15 amino acids. The germline gives CDR1 SGHNT, CDR2 YYREEE (reference sequence). CDR3: CASSLAGGQAPTDTF. The CDR3 coding sequence is TGTGCCAGCAGCTTGGCGGGGGGACAGGCCCCCACGGACACCTTC.

V and J are TRBV30 and TRBJ1-3, with 8 bases fitting TRBD1. Germline lookup yields CDR1 GTSNPN and CDR2 SVGIG (reference sequence). There are 11 residues in the CDR3. The V and J ends lost 8 bases and 4 bases, in that order; junction bases with no gene match: 1. The CDR3 here is CARQGGNTIYF. CDR3 coding DNA: TGTGCCCGACAGGGGGGAAACACCATATATTTT. The full variable domain, with the rest looked up from reference TRBV30 and TRBJ1-3, is SQTIHQWPATLVQPVGSPLSLECTVEGTSNPNLYWYRQAAGRGLQLLFYSVGIGQISSEVPQNLSASRPQDRQFILSSKKLLLSDSGFYLCARQGGNTIYFGEGSWLTVV.

This clone was counted a few times. The chain joins TRBV6-5 to TRBJ1-5; TRBD1 matches 9 bases. This CDR3 spans 14 amino acids. Germline loops: CDR1 MNHEY, CDR2 SVGAGI. Trimming took 6 bases from V and 0 from J; bases not matched to a gene: 0. Here the CDR3 reads CASRGQGSNQPQHF. The DNA for the CDR3 is TGTGCCAGCAGGGGACAGGGTAGCAATCAGCCCCAGCATTTT.

The chain's CDR3 is CASSEQGGEQYF. The CDR3 bases are TGTGCCAGCAGCGAACAGGGTGGAGAGCAGTACTTC. The chain recombines TRBV9 with TRBJ2-7, with D possibly TRBD1 on 6 matching bases. The CDR3 extends over 12 amino acids. V was clipped by 3 bases and J by 7 bases, with 11 bases between them. Germline loops: CDR1 SGDLS, CDR2 YYNGEE.

V usage is TRBV19 and J usage is TRBJ1-2; D remains ambiguous. The CDR3 spans 13 residues. The V gene lost 3 bases and the J gene lost 4 bases, with 9 bases spanning the gap. Germline values: CDR1 LNHDA, CDR2 SQIVND (reference sequence). The CDR3 is CASSIKNFYGYTF. The CDR3 bases are TGTGCCAGTAGTATTAAGAATTTCTATGGCTACACCTTC.

V and J are TRBV9 and TRBJ1-2, with D tentatively TRBD1 (5 bases). Germline CDR1 is SGDLS and CDR2 is YYNGEE. This CDR3 is 14 amino acids long. Trimming cost V 0 bases and J 2 bases, with 8 bases left between them. This chain's CDR3 is CASSVVTENYGYTF. CDR3 nucleotide sequence: TGTGCCAGCAGCGTAGTGACAGAAAACTATGGCTACACCTTC. The full variable domain, in which reference TRBV9 and TRBJ1-2 provide the parts outside the CDR3, is DSGVTQTPKHLITATGQRVTLRCSPRSGDLSVYWYQQSLDQGLQFLIQYYNGEERAKGNILERFSAQQFPDLHSELNLSSLELGDSALYFCASSVVTENYGYTFGSGTRLTVV.

This clone occurred a few times. This sequence joins TRBV29-1 and TRBJ1-3; possibly TRBD1 for D (6 bases). The V gene lost 7 bases and the J gene lost 3 bases, with 13 bases spanning the gap. The CDR3 has 13 amino acids. Per the germline V gene, CDR1 is SQVTM and CDR2 is ANQGSEA. The CDR3 loop reads CSAVGGGGNTIYF. CDR3 DNA sequence: TGCAGCGCAGTGGGGGGCGGTGGAAACACCATATATTTT.

The chain combines TRBV9 with TRBJ2-6; TRBD1 matches at 9 bases. Germline-derived CDR1 and CDR2 are SGDLS and YYNGEE. The CDR3 covers 18 residues. The V and J ends lost 4 bases and 3 bases, in that order; junction bases with no gene match: 11. The chain's CDR3 is CASSLQGANNLGANVLTF. The CDR3 region has the DNA TGTGCCAGCAGCCTACAGGGGGCCAATAACCTTGGGGCCAACGTCCTGACTTTC.

The chain combines TRBV4-3 with TRBJ2-5; D is unclear. The CDR3 is made up of 15 amino acids. Per the germline V gene, CDR1 is LGHNA and CDR2 is YSLEER. V was clipped by 0 bases and J by 2 bases, with 10 bases between them. CDR3 sequence: CASSQDLYGQETQYF. Here the CDR3 DNA reads TGCGCCAGCAGCCAAGATCTCTACGGGCAAGAGACCCAGTACTTC.

The chain couples TRBV27 to TRBJ1-1; TRBD1 aligns across 7 bases. Germline-derived CDR1 and CDR2 are MNHEY and SMNVEV (reference sequence). This CDR3 is 13 amino acids long. The V segment lost 3 bases and the J segment 6 bases; nucleotides outside the gene matches: 4. In DNA, the CDR3 is TGTGCCAGCAGTTTGCACAGGGGAGCTGAAGCTTTCTTT. Encoded protein: CASSLHRGAEAFF.

This sequence joins TRBV5-6 and TRBJ1-1, with a weak D call TRBD1 (5 bases). V lost 0 bases, J lost 4 bases, and 10 bases lay in between. There are 14 residues in the CDR3. CDR1 and CDR2 from the germline V gene are SGHDT and YYEEEE. This CDR3 reads CASSLVRGTTEAFF. CDR3 bases: TGTGCCAGCAGCTTGGTTAGGGGAACCACTGAAGCTTTCTTT.

The chain recombines TRBV7-9 with TRBJ1-5; D may be TRBD1 (6 bases). V was pared by 4 bases and J by 4 bases, with 17 bases between. This CDR3 contains 16 residues. Germline CDR1 and CDR2: SEHNR and FQNEAQ (reference sequence). In DNA form, the CDR3 reads TGTGCCAGCAGCTCCTTAGGGGGGCGCTCAAATCAGCCCCAGCATTTT. This codes for CASSSLGGRSNQPQHF.

This sequence joins TRBV18 and TRBJ2-7, with D unresolved. Germline loops: CDR1 KGHSH, CDR2 LQKENI. V lost 5 bases to trimming and J lost 5 bases, with 19 bases between them. This CDR3 spans 15 amino acids. DNA for the CDR3: TGTGCCAGCTCAGTCCCGGGCCCTGGACGCCACGAGCAGTACTTC. This encodes CASSVPGPGRHEQYF.

This chain links TRBV14 with TRBJ2-7, with D tentatively TRBD1 or TRBD2 (5 bases each). CDR1 and CDR2 (germline): SGHDN, FVKESK. The CDR3 spans 17 residues. V was clipped by 3 bases and J by 2 bases, with 20 bases between them. The CDR3 region is CASSHLTARDGAYEQYF. Here the CDR3 DNA reads TGTGCCAGCAGCCACTTAACCGCCCGGGACGGGGCCTACGAGCAGTACTTC.

In its sample, this clone was seen once. The rearrangement links TRBV7-3 to TRBJ2-7; 11 bases are shared with TRBD2. In germline, CDR1 is SGHTA, CDR2 FQGTGA. This CDR3 region has 15 residues. The trim removed 3 bases at V and 2 bases at J, leaving 3 bases unmatched. The CDR3 DNA reads TGTGCCAGCAGCTTCGGGACTAGCGGAACCTACGAGCAGTACTTC. It encodes CASSFGTSGTYEQYF.

The chain recombines TRBV6-5 with TRBJ1-3; no clear D. Germline lookup yields CDR1 MNHEY and CDR2 SVGAGI. This CDR3 spans 14 amino acids. Trimming stripped 5 bases from V and 0 bases from J, with 8 bases between. CDR3 in amino acids: CASSPSRSGNTIYF. In DNA, the CDR3 is TGTGCCAGCAGTCCCAGTCGCTCTGGAAACACCATATATTTT.

The CDR3 DNA follows: TGTGCCAGAAGCCCAGCTCCGGACGGGAGCACAGATACGCAGTATTTT. Translation gives CARSPAPDGSTDTQYF. The V gene is TRBV5-3, the J gene TRBJ2-3; D gene unclear. TRBV5-3 is classed as an ORF, of uncertain function. V lost 4 bases and J 0 bases, leaving 15 bases between the germline ends. The CDR3 totals 16 residues.